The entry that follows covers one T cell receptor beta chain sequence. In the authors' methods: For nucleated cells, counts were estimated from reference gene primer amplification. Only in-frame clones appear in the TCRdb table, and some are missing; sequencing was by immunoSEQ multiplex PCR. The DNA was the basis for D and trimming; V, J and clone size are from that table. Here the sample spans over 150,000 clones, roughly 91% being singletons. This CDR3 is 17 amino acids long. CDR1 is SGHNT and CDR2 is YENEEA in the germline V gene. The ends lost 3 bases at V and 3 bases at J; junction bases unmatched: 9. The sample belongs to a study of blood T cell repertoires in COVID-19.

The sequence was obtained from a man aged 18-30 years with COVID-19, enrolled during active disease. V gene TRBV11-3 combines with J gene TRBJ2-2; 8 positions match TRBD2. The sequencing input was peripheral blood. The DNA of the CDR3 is TGTGCCAGCAGCTTTTCACGGGAGGGCCTTGACACCGGGGAGCTGTTTTTT. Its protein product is CASSFSREGLDTGELFF.